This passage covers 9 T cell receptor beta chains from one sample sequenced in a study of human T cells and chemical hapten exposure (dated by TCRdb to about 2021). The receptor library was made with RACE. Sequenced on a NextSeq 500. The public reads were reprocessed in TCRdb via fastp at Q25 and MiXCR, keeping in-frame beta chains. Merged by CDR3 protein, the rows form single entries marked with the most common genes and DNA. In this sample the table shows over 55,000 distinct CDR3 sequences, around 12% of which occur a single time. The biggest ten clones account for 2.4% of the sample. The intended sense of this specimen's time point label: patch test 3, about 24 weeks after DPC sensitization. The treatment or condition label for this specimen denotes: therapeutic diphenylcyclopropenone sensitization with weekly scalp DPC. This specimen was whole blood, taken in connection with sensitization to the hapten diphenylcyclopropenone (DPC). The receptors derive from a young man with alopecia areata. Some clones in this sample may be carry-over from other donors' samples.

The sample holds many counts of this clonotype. CDR3 DNA: TGCAGCGTGAAAGGCGGGGGAATCTCCTACAATGAGCAGTTCTTC. Its translation: CSVKGGGISYNEQFF. This chain links TRBV29-1 with TRBJ2-1, with TRBD2 matching over 7 bases. V was pared by 6 bases and J by 0 bases, with 8 bases of the junction left unmatched. The CDR3 consists of 15 residues. Per germline, CDR1 SQVTM and CDR2 ANQGSEA.

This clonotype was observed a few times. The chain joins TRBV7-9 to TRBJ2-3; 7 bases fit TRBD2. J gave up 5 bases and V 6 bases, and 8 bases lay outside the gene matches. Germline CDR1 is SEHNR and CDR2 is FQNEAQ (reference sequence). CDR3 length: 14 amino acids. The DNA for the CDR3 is TGTGCCAGCAGGGGGACTACTTATGGAGATACGCAGTATTTT. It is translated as CASRGTTYGDTQYF.

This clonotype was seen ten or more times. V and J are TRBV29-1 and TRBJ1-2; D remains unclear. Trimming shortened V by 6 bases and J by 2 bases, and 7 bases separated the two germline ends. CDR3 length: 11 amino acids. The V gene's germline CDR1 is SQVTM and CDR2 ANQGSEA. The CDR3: CSVGDNYGYTF. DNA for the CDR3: TGCAGCGTGGGTGACAACTATGGCTACACCTTC. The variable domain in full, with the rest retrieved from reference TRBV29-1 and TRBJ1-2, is SAVISQKPSRDICQRGTSLTIQCQVDSQVTMMFWYRQQPGQSLTLIATANQGSEATYESGFVIDKFPISRPNLTFSTLTVSNMSPEDSSIYLCSVGDNYGYTFGSGTRLTVV.

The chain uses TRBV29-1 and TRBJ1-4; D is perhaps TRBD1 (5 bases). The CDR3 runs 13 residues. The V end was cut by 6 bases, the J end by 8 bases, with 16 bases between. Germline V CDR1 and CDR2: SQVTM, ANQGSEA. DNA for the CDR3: TGCAGCGTGTTCGACGGGGGAGTCGAAAAACTGTTTTTT. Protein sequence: CSVFDGGVEKLFF.

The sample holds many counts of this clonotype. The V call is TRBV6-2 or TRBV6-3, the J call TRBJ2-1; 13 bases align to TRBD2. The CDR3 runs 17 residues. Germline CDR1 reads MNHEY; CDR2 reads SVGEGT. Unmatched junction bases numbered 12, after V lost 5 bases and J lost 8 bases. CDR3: CASSRRVLAGGRDEQFF. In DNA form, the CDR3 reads TGTGCCAGCAGTCGCCGTGTACTAGCGGGGGGGCGAGATGAGCAGTTCTTC.

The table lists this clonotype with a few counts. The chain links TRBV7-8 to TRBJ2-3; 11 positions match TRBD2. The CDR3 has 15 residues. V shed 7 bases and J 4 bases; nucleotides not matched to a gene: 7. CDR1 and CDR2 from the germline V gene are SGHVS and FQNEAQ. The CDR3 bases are TGTGCCAGCACCGTGACTAGCGGGGTGGCAGATACGCAGTATTTT. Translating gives CASTVTSGVADTQYF.

CDR3 loop: CSGDRGQGEQYF. The CDR3 coding sequence is TGCAGTGGGGACAGGGGGCAAGGCGAGCAGTACTTC. The chain is built from TRBV20-1 and TRBJ2-7, with 12 nucleotides matching TRBD1. The length of the CDR3 is 12 residues. In germline, CDR1 is DFQATT, CDR2 SNEGSKA (reference sequence). The V and J ends lost 7 bases and 6 bases, in that order; junction bases with no gene match: 4.

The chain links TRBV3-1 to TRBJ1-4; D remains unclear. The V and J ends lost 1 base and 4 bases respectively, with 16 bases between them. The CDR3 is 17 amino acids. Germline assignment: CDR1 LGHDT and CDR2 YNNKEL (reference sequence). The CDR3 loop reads CASSQVGGHGLNEKLFF. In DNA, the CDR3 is TGTGCCAGCAGCCAAGTAGGTGGGCACGGACTTAATGAAAAACTGTTTTTT. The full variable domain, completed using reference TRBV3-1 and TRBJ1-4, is DTAVSQTPKYLVTQMGNDKSIKCEQNLGHDTMYWYKQDSKKFLKIMFSYNNKELIINETVPNRFSPKSPDKAHLNLHINSLELGDSAVYFCASSQVGGHGLNEKLFFGSGTQLSVL.

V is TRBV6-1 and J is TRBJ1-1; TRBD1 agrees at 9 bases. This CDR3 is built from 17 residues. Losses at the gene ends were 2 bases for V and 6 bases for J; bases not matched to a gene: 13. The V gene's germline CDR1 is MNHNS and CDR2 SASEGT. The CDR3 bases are TGTGCCAGCAGTGAATTGCGCTACCGGGACAGGGAGGCTGAAGCTTTCTTT. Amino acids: CASSELRYRDREAEAFF.